This entry lists 23 T cell receptor beta chains sequenced from one sample in a study of shared clonotypes between healthy human individuals. Here immunoSEQ multiplex PCR was the method, and the copy in TCRdb shows in-frame clones only, minus some. Here the sample spans some 2.3 million clones, 85% to 95% being singletons. Sequences were obtained from naive CD4+ T cells from PBMCs. This sample's subset: CD45RA+ positively selected. These receptors were obtained from a man younger than 35 in good health. Some clones in this sample may be carry-over from other donors' samples.

This chain joins TRBV2 and TRBJ1-4; 7 bases line up with TRBD1. V lost 6 bases to trimming and J lost 11 bases; unmatched junction nucleotides: 6. CDR3 length: 12 amino acids. From germline, CDR1 is SNHLY and CDR2 FYNNEI. The DNA of the CDR3 is TGTGCCAGCAGACAGGGGCCTACCAAACTGTTTTTT. Protein: CASRQGPTKLFF.

V is TRBV11-1 and J is TRBJ2-3; a possible D gene is TRBD1 (6 bases). The V gene lost 5 bases and the J gene lost 4 bases, with 10 bases spanning the gap. CDR1 is SGHAT, CDR2 FQDESV, per germline (reference sequence). This CDR3 contains 13 residues. This CDR3 reads CASSPWGPDTQYF. CDR3 bases: TGTGCCAGCAGCCCATGGGGGCCAGATACGCAGTATTTT.

With regard to this clone: A read error is likely, as this CDR3 ends without the conserved phenylalanine or tryptophan. The DNA is left out, because the CDR3 cannot be placed on it with certainty; the CDR3 is given as TCRdb lists it. CDR3 loop: CASSDLMGTGASFA. V usage is TRBV2 and J usage is TRBJ2-7; no check of the table's D call, TRBD1, against the DNA was made. Looked up from germline, CDR1 is SNHLY and CDR2 is FYNNEI. The CDR3 extends over 14 residues, inclusive of both ends.

The J gene is TRBJ2-5, the V gene TRBV28, with 8 bases identical to TRBD2. With V trimmed by 7 bases and J by 2 bases, 9 bases remained unmatched. CDR1 is MDHEN, CDR2 SYDVKM, per germline. CDR3 size: 15 residues. CDR3 loop: CASTGGAQGQETQYF. The CDR3 DNA follows: TGTGCCAGCACCGGGGGGGCCCAGGGTCAAGAGACCCAGTACTTC.

The gene calls are TRBV28 and TRBJ2-7, with 9 nucleotides matching TRBD1. Per the germline V gene, CDR1 is MDHEN and CDR2 is SYDVKM. The CDR3 contains 15 residues. The ends lost 6 bases at V and 1 base at J; junction bases unmatched: 7. Here the CDR3 reads CASRKGDRVSYEQYF. The CDR3 nucleotides read TGTGCCAGCAGAAAAGGGGACAGGGTTTCCTACGAGCAGTACTTC. Complete variable domain (other parts from reference TRBV28 and TRBJ2-7): DVKVTQSSRYLVKRTGEKVFLECVQDMDHENMFWYRQDPGLGLRLIYFSYDVKMKEKGDIPEGYSVSREKKERFSLILESASTNQTSMYLCASRKGDRVSYEQYFGPGTRLTVT.

The V call is TRBV5-4, the J call TRBJ2-1; TRBD1 matches 10 bases. V shed 2 bases, J shed 3 bases, and the junction held 8 bases outside the gene matches. The CDR3 covers 17 residues. Per germline, CDR1 SGHNT and CDR2 YYREEE (reference sequence). CDR3: CASSFWSGQGIYNEQFF. DNA for the CDR3: TGTGCCAGCAGCTTTTGGTCGGGACAGGGGATCTACAATGAGCAGTTCTTC. The whole variable domain, filled in from reference TRBV5-4 and TRBJ2-1, reads ETGVTQSPTHLIKTRGQQVTLRCSSQSGHNTVSWYQQALGQGPQFIFQYYREEENGRGNFPPRFSGLQFPNYSSELNVNALELDDSALYLCASSFWSGQGIYNEQFFGPGTRLTVL.

This chain connects TRBV5-1 to TRBJ2-5, with 8 bases aligning to TRBD1. Germline V CDR1 and CDR2: SGHRS, YFSETQ. The CDR3 extends over 15 amino acids. V gave up 3 bases and J gave up 1 base; unmatched junction bases: 5. CDR3 sequence reads: CASSWEGQGQETQYF. CDR3 bases: TGCGCCAGCAGCTGGGAAGGACAGGGCCAAGAGACCCAGTACTTC.

The chain recombines TRBV5-1 with TRBJ2-1; D not certain. Germline V gene data show CDR1 as SGHRS and CDR2 as YFSETQ. This CDR3 region has 13 residues. Deletions cut 4 bases from V and 9 bases from J, with 14 bases between. CDR3 sequence: CASSPMASSEQFF. CDR3 sequence (DNA): TGCGCCAGCAGCCCGATGGCCTCTAGTGAGCAGTTCTTC. Together with reference TRBV5-1 and TRBJ2-1, the CDR3 gives the full variable domain: KAGVTQTPRYLIKTRGQQVTLSCSPISGHRSVSWYQQTPGQGLQFLFEYFSETQRNKGNFPGRFSGRQFSNSRSEMNVSTLELGDSALYLCASSPMASSEQFFGPGTRLTVL.

The chain has TRBV18 and TRBJ2-1; 7 bases are shared with TRBD2. Germline CDR1 is KGHSH and CDR2 is LQKENI. The CDR3 totals 17 residues. V was clipped by 3 bases and J by 5 bases; unmatched bases: 13. CDR3 sequence reads: CASSPQTGSSGNNEQFF. The CDR3 DNA follows: TGTGCCAGCTCACCTCAAACGGGGTCTAGCGGAAACAATGAGCAGTTCTTC. The complete variable domain, with remaining parts taken from reference TRBV18 and TRBJ2-1, reads NAGVMQNPRHLVRRRGQEARLRCSPMKGHSHVYWYRQLPEEGLKFMVYLQKENIIDESGMPKERFSAEFPKEGPSILRIQQVVRGDSAAYFCASSPQTGSSGNNEQFFGPGTRLTVL.

This sequence joins TRBV28 and TRBJ1-2; no firm D call. Germline loops: CDR1 MDHEN, CDR2 SYDVKM. Trimming took off 7 bases at V and 4 bases at J, with 7 bases between the two ends. The CDR3 is made up of 11 amino acids. The chain's CDR3 is CASKRLYGYTF. Written as DNA, the CDR3 is TGTGCCAGCAAAAGGCTCTATGGCTACACCTTC.

The DNA for the CDR3 is TGTGCCATCAGAAGCCGGGACTCTGGTTCATGGTCCGACACAGATACGCAGTATTTT. Its protein product is CAIRSRDSGSWSDTDTQYF. The chain is built from TRBV10-3 and TRBJ2-3, with D tentatively TRBD2 (6 bases). CDR3 length: 19 residues. V lost 6 bases and J lost 2, with 27 bases in between. Germline V CDR1 and CDR2: ENHRY, SYGVKD.

The chain is built from TRBV2 and TRBJ1-5; D is ambiguous. Germline V gene lookup returns CDR1 SNHLY and CDR2 FYNNEI. The V end was cut by 6 bases, the J end by 2 bases, with 8 bases between. The CDR3 is 13 residues long. This CDR3 is CASRLEGNQPQHF. The CDR3 region has the DNA TGTGCCAGCAGATTGGAGGGCAATCAGCCCCAGCATTTT.

This chain uses TRBV28 with TRBJ2-2, with a weak D call TRBD2 (6 bases). The germline V gene has CDR1 MDHEN and CDR2 SYDVKM. V lost 4 bases and J lost 5, with 14 bases in between. This CDR3 is 15 amino acids long. The CDR3 loop is CASSWGRGLTGELFF. CDR3 bases: TGTGCCAGCAGTTGGGGACGGGGGTTGACCGGGGAGCTGTTTTTT.

The J gene is TRBJ2-6, the V gene TRBV5-6, with D hard to call. CDR3 length: 14 amino acids. V dropped 6 bases and J dropped 2 bases, with 9 bases sitting between them. Germline V gene data show CDR1 as SGHDT and CDR2 as YYEEEE. The CDR3 protein is CASTSLTGANVLTF. CDR3 coding DNA: TGTGCCAGCACCTCCTTGACTGGGGCCAACGTCCTGACTTTC.

The chain employs TRBV6-4 and TRBJ2-1; D not resolved. Looked up from germline, CDR1 is MRHNA and CDR2 is SNTAGT. V lost 9 bases and J 6 bases, leaving 18 bases between the germline ends. CDR3 length equals 14 residues. The CDR3 sequence: CASQRNPEGNEQFF. Written as DNA, the CDR3 is TGTGCCAGTCAGAGAAACCCAGAAGGCAATGAGCAGTTCTTC.

The V call is TRBV5-6, the J call TRBJ2-5; 9 nucleotides match TRBD1. In germline, CDR1 is SGHDT, CDR2 YYEEEE. The J segment lost 2 bases and the V segment lost 4 bases, leaving 3 bases of the junction unmatched. The CDR3 loop spans 14 amino acids. CDR3 residues: CASSPGTGQETQYF. CDR3 in DNA: TGTGCCAGCAGCCCAGGGACAGGGCAAGAGACCCAGTACTTC.

CDR3 protein: CASSAGQGLYEQYF. CDR3 sequence (DNA): TGCGCCAGCAGTGCTGGACAGGGTCTGTACGAGCAGTACTTC. This sequence joins TRBV10-1 and TRBJ2-7; TRBD1 matches 8 bases. The CDR3 totals 14 residues. The germline gives CDR1 WNHNN, CDR2 SYGVQD (reference sequence). Trimming took 4 bases from V and 4 from J; bases not matched to a gene: 6.

The V call is TRBV5-1, the J call TRBJ2-7, with TRBD2 matching over 7 bases. Germline assignment: CDR1 SGHRS and CDR2 YFSETQ. V shed 0 bases, J shed 1 base, and the junction held 4 bases outside the gene matches. CDR3 length: 15 amino acids. The CDR3 region is CASSLALAESYEQYF. The CDR3 DNA sequence: TGCGCCAGCAGCTTGGCCCTAGCGGAATCCTACGAGCAGTACTTC. Using reference TRBV5-1 and TRBJ2-7 for the parts outside the CDR3, the full variable domain is KAGVTQTPRYLIKTRGQQVTLSCSPISGHRSVSWYQQTPGQGLQFLFEYFSETQRNKGNFPGRFSGRQFSNSRSEMNVSTLELGDSALYLCASSLALAESYEQYFGPGTRLTVT.

Remarks on this clone: Other nucleotide sequences in the sample specify the same CDR3. The chain employs TRBV7-2 and TRBJ1-5; D is perhaps TRBD1 (6 bases). The germline V and J ends were trimmed by 3 bases and 5 bases, with 11 bases remaining between them. The CDR3 totals 14 residues. Germline CDR1 is SGHTA and CDR2 is FQGNSA. In DNA, the CDR3 is TGTGCCAGCAGCTTGAGGGGGGGAGATCAGCCCCAGCATTTT. Translated, it gives CASSLRGGDQPQHF.

This chain connects TRBV4-1 to TRBJ1-5, with a weak D call TRBD1 (6 bases). This CDR3 spans 18 amino acids. Per germline, CDR1 MGHRA and CDR2 YSYEKL. Trimming took off 4 bases at V and 9 bases at J, with 28 bases between the two ends. CDR3 sequence reads: CASSPNHAQGSTGWPQHF. The CDR3 DNA reads TGCGCCAGCAGCCCCAACCACGCACAGGGAAGTACAGGGTGGCCCCAGCATTTT.

A few counts support this clone. DNA for the CDR3: TGCGCCAGCCTCGGGCAAACCAGGGGCGAGACCCAGTACTTC. Translated: CASLGQTRGETQYF. J is TRBJ2-5 and V is TRBV5-1; D is possibly TRBD1 (6 bases). The V and J ends lost 7 bases and 5 bases respectively, with 18 bases between them. The CDR3 length is 14 residues. Germline values: CDR1 SGHRS, CDR2 YFSETQ.

The rearrangement joins TRBV5-4 to TRBJ2-1; D perhaps matches TRBD2 (5 bases). The V and J ends lost 4 bases and 5 bases respectively, with 19 bases between them. Germline V gene data show CDR1 as SGHNT and CDR2 as YYREEE (reference sequence). The CDR3 contains 16 residues. For the CDR3, the DNA is TGTGCCAGCAGCCCCCTAGGTGGGCCAGCGGACAATGAGCAGTTCTTC. It translates to CASSPLGGPADNEQFF.

This CDR3 reads CASSVGTGSGGNTIYF. CDR3 nucleotides: TGTGCCAGCAGCGTAGGCACAGGGTCGGGTGGAAACACCATATATTTT. V usage is TRBV9 and J usage is TRBJ1-3; possibly TRBD1 for D (6 bases). Between the trimmed V and J ends, which lost 0 bases and 3 bases, there was a span of 13 bases. From germline, CDR1 is SGDLS and CDR2 YYNGEE. There are 16 residues in the CDR3.